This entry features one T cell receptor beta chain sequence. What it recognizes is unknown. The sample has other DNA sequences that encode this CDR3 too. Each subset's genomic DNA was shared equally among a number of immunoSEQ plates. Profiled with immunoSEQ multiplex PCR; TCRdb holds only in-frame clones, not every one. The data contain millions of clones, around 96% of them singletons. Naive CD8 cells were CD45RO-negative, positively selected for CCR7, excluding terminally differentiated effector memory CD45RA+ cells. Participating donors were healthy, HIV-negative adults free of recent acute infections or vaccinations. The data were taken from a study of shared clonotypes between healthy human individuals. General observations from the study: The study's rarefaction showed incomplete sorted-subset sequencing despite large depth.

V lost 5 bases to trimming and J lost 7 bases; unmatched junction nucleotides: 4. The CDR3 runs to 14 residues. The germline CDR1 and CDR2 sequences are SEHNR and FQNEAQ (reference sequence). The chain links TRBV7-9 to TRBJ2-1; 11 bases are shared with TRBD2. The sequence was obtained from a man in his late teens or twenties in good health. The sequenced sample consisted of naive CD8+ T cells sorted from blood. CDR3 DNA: TGTGCCAGCAGCCCCCCTAGCGGGAGGAATGAGCAGTTCTTC. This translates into CASSPPSGRNEQFF.